Listed here are 31 T cell receptor beta chains from one sample, sequenced in a study of early T cells in non-severe SARS-CoV-2 infection (dated by TCRdb to about 2021). Preparation of the library involved 5' RACE. The instrument was a NextSeq 500. Clones were called with MiXCR by TCRdb after fastp trimmed the public reads at Q25, and only in-frame beta chains were retained. Rows with a matching CDR3 protein are joined into one entry that keeps the most common DNA and genes. This sample lists around 77,000 distinct CDR3 sequences; more than 10% were detected once. The ten most abundant clones make up roughly 16% of the sample. Sequences were derived from whole blood, sampled at baseline. The origin of the receptors is an adult who was a healthcare worker with PCR-confirmed SARS-CoV-2 infection or an uninfected control (not recorded which). The donor label of this sample is uncertain.

This clonotype was observed a handful of times. Since a much larger clone is just one base distant, this may be a read error. This chain links TRBV25-1 with TRBJ1-6; D possibly corresponds to TRBD1 (5 bases). This CDR3 spans 15 amino acids. Germline CDR1 is MGHDK and CDR2 is SYGVNS. Deletions cut 10 bases from V and 8 bases from J, with 21 bases between. The CDR3: CANRAPGGDYSPLHF. CDR3 nucleotide sequence: TGTGCCAACAGAGCCCCGGGAGGGGACTATTCACCCCTCCACTTT.

The sample holds many counts of this clonotype. The chain combines TRBV7-2 with TRBJ1-5, with D unclear. V dropped 1 base and J dropped 6 bases, with 10 bases sitting between them. There are 14 residues in the CDR3. From germline, CDR1 is SGHTA and CDR2 FQGNSA. CDR3 sequence (DNA): TGTGCCAGCAGCTTAGACCCCCTTGGTCAGCCCCAGCATTTT. Translated, it gives CASSLDPLGQPQHF. The whole variable domain, filled in from reference TRBV7-2 and TRBJ1-5, reads GAGVSQSPSNKVTEKGKDVELRCDPISGHTALYWYRQSLGQGLEFLIYFQGNSAPDKSGLPSDRFSAERTGGSVSTLTIQRTQQEDSAVYLCASSLDPLGQPQHFGDGTRLSIL.

This clonotype was seen a handful of times. V and J are TRBV2 and TRBJ2-2, with D perhaps TRBD1 or TRBD2 (6 bases each). Trimming left V 11 bases short and J 6 bases short, with 13 bases between. The CDR3 runs to 12 residues. Germline CDR1 and CDR2: SNHLY and FYNNEI. CDR3 nucleotide sequence: TGTGCCGATAAGGGGGGCGCCGGGGAGCTGTTTTTT. Its protein is CADKGGAGELFF.

V and J are TRBV4-1 and TRBJ2-1; D is tentatively TRBD1 or TRBD2 (5 bases each). CDR1 is MGHRA and CDR2 is YSYEKL in the germline V gene. The CDR3 length is 17 residues. V was pared by 2 bases and J by 2 bases, with 16 bases between. The CDR3 is CASSQSLGLGPYNEQFF. The CDR3 region has the DNA TGCGCCAGCAGCCAAAGTCTGGGTCTGGGACCCTACAATGAGCAGTTCTTC.

The V gene is TRBV4-1, the J gene TRBJ2-5; 8 bases map to TRBD1. The germline V gene has CDR1 MGHRA and CDR2 YSYEKL. The junction had 10 bases not matched to a gene; V was cut back by 1 base and J by 3 bases. This CDR3 has 17 residues. CDR3 amino acids: CASSQGRARGREETQYF. The CDR3 region has the DNA TGCGCCAGCAGCCAAGGGAGGGCCAGGGGGCGCGAAGAGACCCAGTACTTC.

The rearrangement uses TRBV15 and TRBJ2-7; D assignment may be TRBD1 or TRBD2 (5 bases each). Deletions cut 6 bases from V and 3 bases from J, with 12 bases between. The germline gives CDR1 LNHNV, CDR2 YYDKDF (reference sequence). This CDR3 has 13 residues. The CDR3: CATSRGPSYEQYF. CDR3 bases: TGTGCCACCAGTCGGGGACCTAGCTACGAGCAGTACTTC.

This clonotype was recorded at least ten times. This chain connects TRBV9 to TRBJ2-7; no firm D call. V was shortened by 4 bases and J by 6 bases, with 8 bases between the two germline ends. The CDR3 is 11 residues long. Germline V CDR1 and CDR2: SGDLS, YYNGEE. This CDR3 reads CASSPPGEQYF. DNA of the CDR3: TGTGCCAGCAGCCCACCGGGCGAGCAGTACTTC.

This clonotype was detected many times. CDR3 in DNA: TGCGCCAGCAGCCAAGATTGGCGACAGGGTAGCACAGATACGCAGTATTTT. Translating it yields CASSQDWRQGSTDTQYF. The chain couples TRBV4-3 to TRBJ2-3, with 7 bases aligning to TRBD1. Germline V gene lookup returns CDR1 LGHNA and CDR2 YSLEER. V lost 0 bases and J lost 0; bases outside the gene matches: 6. The CDR3 runs to 17 residues.

This clonotype was counted at least ten times. The CDR3 nucleotides are TGCAGTGCTAGAGATCCCTGGGGGGGCCCCGCCGGGGAGCTGTTTTTT. Protein: CSARDPWGGPAGELFF. The chain links TRBV20-1 to TRBJ2-2; a possible D gene is TRBD2 (7 bases). V was pared by 0 bases and J by 6 bases, with 17 bases between. CDR3 size: 16 residues. The germline CDR1 and CDR2 sequences are DFQATT and SNEGSKA (reference sequence).

This clonotype was seen ten or more times. This sequence joins TRBV7-2 and TRBJ2-3; 8 bases align to TRBD2. Trimming took 5 bases from V and 10 from J; bases not matched to a gene: 23. Germline CDR1 reads SGHTA; CDR2 reads FQGNSA. The CDR3 has 18 residues. This chain's CDR3 is CASSPPLGLRGVTPAQYF. DNA for the CDR3: TGTGCCAGCAGCCCCCCCCTGGGGTTGCGGGGGGTGACCCCGGCGCAGTATTTT.

This clonotype has ten or more counts. The rearrangement joins TRBV6-6 to TRBJ2-3; unclear D gene. The CDR3 sequence is 14 residues long. Germline V gene data show CDR1 as MNHNY and CDR2 as SVGAGI (reference sequence). With 0 bases removed from V and 6 bases from J, the gap between germline ends came to 10 bases. Here the CDR3 reads CASSYSTLTDTQYF. CDR3 sequence (DNA): TGTGCCAGCAGTTACTCGACACTGACTGATACGCAGTATTTT.

This clonotype was found many times. In nucleotides, the CDR3 is TGTGCCAGCAGCAGGACCCTTGGGGGTGGCGGCTACACCTTC. It translates to CASSRTLGGGGYTF. The chain combines TRBV3-1 with TRBJ1-2; a possible D gene is TRBD1 (5 bases). The CDR3 runs 14 residues. Germline-derived CDR1 and CDR2 are LGHDT and YNNKEL (reference sequence). V shed 5 bases and J shed 8 bases, with 18 bases lying between them.

A few counts support this clonotype. The chain has TRBV6-2 or TRBV6-3 and TRBJ1-2; the D gene is possibly TRBD1 (6 bases). The CDR3 is 12 amino acids. Deletions cut 5 bases from V and 7 bases from J, with 11 bases between. CDR1 is MNHEY and CDR2 is SVGEGT in the germline V gene. The CDR3 region has the DNA TGTGCCAGCAGTATAAGGACAGTTGGCTACACCTTC. It specifies CASSIRTVGYTF.

This clonotype occurred many times. The chain uses TRBV5-1 and TRBJ2-7, with D possibly matching TRBD1 (6 bases). V gave up 0 bases and J gave up 2 bases, with 15 bases separating them. CDR3 length: 16 amino acids. CDR1 and CDR2 (germline): SGHRS, YFSETQ. The CDR3 reads CASSLGTVEGPYEQYF. The CDR3 DNA follows: TGCGCCAGCAGCTTGGGGACAGTCGAAGGCCCCTACGAGCAGTACTTC.

In regard to this clonotype: The junction departs from the called germline gene at one end, perhaps through a read error. The rearrangement joins TRBV11-2 to TRBJ2-1; TRBD2 matches 7 bases. Germline V CDR1 and CDR2: SGHAT, FQNNGV. The CDR3 consists of 16 residues. The CDR3: CASSLDLGTTYNEQFF. The CDR3 DNA reads as TGTGCCAGCAGCTTAGATCTAGGGACTACCTATAATGAGCAGTTCTTC. Filled out from reference TRBV11-2 and TRBJ2-1, the complete variable domain reads EAGVAQSPRYKIIEKRQSVAFWCNPISGHATLYWYQQILGQGPKLLIQFQNNGVVDDSQLPKDRFSAERLKGVDSTLKIQPAKLEDSAVYLCASSLDLGTTYNEQFFGPGTRLTVL.

This clonotype has a handful of counts. The V and J genes are TRBV5-6 and TRBJ1-2; D gene uncertain. The CDR3 has 14 amino acids. Germline CDR1 SGHDT, CDR2 YYEEEE. Trimming took 0 bases from V and 3 from J, leaving 9 bases between them. The CDR3 region is CASSLGSSYYGYTF. The CDR3 DNA reads as TGTGCCAGCAGCTTGGGATCCTCGTACTATGGCTACACCTTC.

This clonotype has more than one count but fewer than ten. CDR3 DNA sequence: TGTGCCAGCAGCCAAGTGGGGGACAGTTACTTGAACACTGAAGCTTTCTTT. Protein sequence: CASSQVGDSYLNTEAFF. The gene calls are TRBV14 and TRBJ1-1, with TRBD1 matching 7 bases. V trimming: 1 base; J trimming: 0 bases; junction bases outside the gene matches: 8. This CDR3 contains 17 residues. Per germline, CDR1 SGHDN and CDR2 FVKESK.

The rearrangement links TRBV15 to TRBJ2-3; 10 bases are a match to TRBD2. Germline lookup yields CDR1 LNHNV and CDR2 YYDKDF (reference sequence). This CDR3 comprises 16 residues. Germline trimming cut 1 base from V and 9 bases from J; bases unmatched to any gene: 10. The CDR3, as DNA: TGTGCCACCAGCAGAGGAGCGGGGGGGAGCGGGTTGACGCAGTATTTT. Amino acid sequence: CATSRGAGGSGLTQYF.

The gene calls are TRBV20-1 and TRBJ2-5; 16 bases agree with TRBD2. The V gene end was trimmed by 3 bases and the J gene end by 2 bases; junction bases not matched to a gene: 3. Germline CDR1 is DFQATT and CDR2 is SNEGSKA (reference sequence). This CDR3 is built from 16 residues. The CDR3 region has the DNA TGCAGTGCTAGGGGACTAGCGGGGGGGATACAAGAGACCCAGTACTTC. Protein product: CSARGLAGGIQETQYF.

The sample holds a few counts of this clonotype. The V and J genes are TRBV11-3 and TRBJ2-5; D is tentatively TRBD1 or TRBD2 (5 bases each). Trimming removed 0 bases at V and 5 bases at J, with 10 bases between. There are 14 residues in the CDR3. Per germline, CDR1 SGHNT and CDR2 YENEEA. The CDR3 loop is CASSLEFREETQYF. In DNA form, the CDR3 reads TGTGCCAGCAGCTTAGAGTTCAGGGAGGAGACCCAGTACTTC.

In its sample, this clonotype was seen a few times. The chain employs TRBV20-1 and TRBJ1-3; D may be TRBD1 (5 bases). Looked up from germline, CDR1 is DFQATT and CDR2 is SNEGSKA (reference sequence). There are 14 residues in the CDR3. V lost 3 bases and J 6 bases, leaving 15 bases between the germline ends. The DNA for the CDR3 is TGCAGTGCTAGGTCTCCGACAGATTTAAACACCATATATTTT. This translates into CSARSPTDLNTIYF.

The chain uses TRBV7-2 and TRBJ2-2; possible D gene TRBD2, 5 bases. V lost 5 bases and J 6 bases, leaving 13 bases between the germline ends. The germline CDR1 and CDR2 sequences are SGHTA and FQGNSA. This CDR3 comprises 14 residues. The CDR3 is CASSPRTPAGELFF. The CDR3 DNA reads TGTGCCAGCAGCCCCCGGACTCCTGCCGGGGAGCTGTTTTTT.

This clonotype was seen a few times. The chain combines TRBV20-1 with TRBJ1-2; 10 bases agree with TRBD1. The CDR3 covers 15 residues. CDR1 is DFQATT and CDR2 is SNEGSKA in the germline V gene (reference sequence). Losses at the gene ends were 6 bases for V and 6 bases for J; bases not matched to a gene: 13. CDR3 amino acids: CSAAPSTGGDHGYTF. As DNA, the CDR3 is TGCAGTGCCGCCCCGTCGACAGGGGGCGATCATGGCTACACCTTC.

The V call is TRBV2, the J call TRBJ1-1; TRBD1 aligns across 7 bases. Per germline, CDR1 SNHLY and CDR2 FYNNEI. This CDR3 has 15 amino acids. J was trimmed by 5 bases and V by 5 bases; bases with no gene match: 11. CDR3 in amino acids: CASSQQGTRGTEAFF. CDR3 in DNA: TGTGCCAGCAGTCAACAGGGGACCCGGGGAACTGAAGCTTTCTTT.

This chain links TRBV4-1 with TRBJ2-5; no reliable D call. CDR1 and CDR2 (germline): MGHRA, YSYEKL. Trimming removed 1 base at V and 4 bases at J, with 7 bases between. This CDR3 has 13 residues. CDR3 in DNA: TGCGCCAGCAGCCAAGGGATTTTAGAGACCCAGTACTTC. This codes for CASSQGILETQYF.

This chain joins TRBV27 and TRBJ2-7; the match to TRBD2 covers 9 bases. Germline CDR1 is MNHEY and CDR2 is SMNVEV (reference sequence). This CDR3 region has 17 residues. The junction had 20 bases not matched to a gene; V was cut back by 7 bases and J by 7 bases. The CDR3: CASKSPRGTSRRDEQYF. DNA of the CDR3: TGTGCCAGCAAATCCCCAAGGGGGACTAGCCGGAGGGATGAGCAGTACTTC.

This clonotype occurred a few times. The J gene is TRBJ2-7, the V gene TRBV5-1; possibly TRBD1 for D (6 bases). V lost 4 bases and J 1 base, leaving 15 bases between the germline ends. The CDR3 has 15 amino acids. The germline V gene has CDR1 SGHRS and CDR2 YFSETQ. CDR3 coding DNA: TGCGCCAGCAGCAATACCGGGACAAGTTCCTACGAGCAGTACTTC. Its protein is CASSNTGTSSYEQYF.

The CDR3 bases are TGTGCCTTCTCTCTTCGGGTCGACGAGACCCAGTACTTC. It encodes CAFSLRVDETQYF. This chain uses TRBV5-4 with TRBJ2-5; no definite D call. Trimming took off 10 bases at V and 5 bases at J, with 18 bases between the two ends. Germline CDR1 is SGHNT and CDR2 is YYREEE (reference sequence). The CDR3 is 13 residues long.

In regard to this clonotype: A junction boundary mismatches the germline segment, possibly from a read error. V is TRBV11-2 and J is TRBJ2-1; D is unresolved. Germline lookup yields CDR1 SGHAT and CDR2 FQNNGV. This CDR3 is 12 amino acids long. Here the CDR3 DNA reads TGTGCCAGCAGCTTAGTGGAATATGATCAGTTCTTC. Encoded protein: CASSLVEYDQFF.

There are many counts of this clonotype. The chain combines TRBV2 with TRBJ2-5, with unresolved D. Germline V CDR1 and CDR2: SNHLY, FYNNEI. V shed 6 bases and J shed 5 bases, with 4 bases lying between them. This CDR3 spans 10 amino acids. Here the CDR3 reads CASSLETQYF. In DNA form, the CDR3 reads TGTGCCAGCAGCTTGGAGACCCAGTACTTC.

This clonotype has only a few counts. This rearrangement joins TRBV5-1 to TRBJ2-5; 10 positions match TRBD1. Germline trimming cut 6 bases from V and 5 bases from J; bases unmatched to any gene: 10. CDR3 length: 15 amino acids. Germline-derived CDR1 and CDR2 are SGHRS and YFSETQ. The CDR3 bases are TGCGCCAGCAATGTTGAGACAGGGGGCAGGGAGACCCAGTACTTC. Translation: CASNVETGGRETQYF.